The source of this TCR beta chain is a study of T-cell reconstitution after alpha-beta-depleted transplantation in children. Findings of the study overall: Most T-cell counts and diversity one year after the transplant came from T cells that were newly produced. Expanded graft clones, several hundred of them, were reportedly the source of alpha-beta T cells about two months after transplant.

This clonotype was seen many times. Its antigen remains unidentified. From germline, CDR1 is ENHRY and CDR2 SYGVKD. This CDR3 contains 14 residues. V lost 9 bases, J lost 0 bases, and 15 bases lay in between. For TCRbeta, the library was prepared with unique molecular identifiers. MiXCR was run by TCRdb on the PCR reads, yielding one entry per CDR3 protein. The table shows about 580,000 distinct CDR3 sequences, with approximately 22% occurring only once. This TCR came from a boy younger than two who had a stem cell transplant for acute myeloid leukemia, so the T cells may come from the graft donor. The chain employs TRBV10-3 and TRBJ2-7; perhaps TRBD2 as D (6 bases). This specimen consisted of PBMCs, mostly from graft donor cells, obtained 360 days after TCRalphabeta/CD19-depleted stem cell transplant. For the CDR3, the DNA is TGTGCCATTTGGCGGGGTGGGAGCTCCTACGAGCAGTACGTC. It yields the protein CAIWRGGSSYEQYV.